The 27 T cell receptor beta chains below were found in one sample sequenced in a study of T cell repertoires in cytomegalovirus infection. Antigens for these TCRs are unknown. MiXCR, run by TCRdb on the reads, gives a single entry per CDR3 protein. The table has 640,000 or so distinct CDR3 sequences, around a third seen once. Specimen: cultured PBMCs, collected from culture after CMV antigen stimulation. All receptors come from a human donor in good health (CMV status not recorded). Some clones in this sample may be carry-over from other donors' samples.

About this clonotype: This CDR3 is missing its conserved last phenylalanine or tryptophan, likely due to a read error. The chain joins TRBV2 to TRBJ2-7; possibly TRBD1 for D (6 bases). The CDR3 has 10 residues. Germline loops: CDR1 SNHLY, CDR2 FYNNEI. The germline V and J ends were trimmed by 4 bases and 9 bases, with 7 bases remaining between them. The CDR3 loop reads CASSGGPQYL. Here the CDR3 DNA reads TGTGCCAGCAGTGGGGGGCCGCAGTACCTC.

The chain combines TRBV27 with TRBJ2-7, with 7 bases fitting TRBD1. The CDR3 is 14 amino acids. The germline CDR1 and CDR2 sequences are MNHEY and SMNVEV (reference sequence). J lost 6 bases, V lost 6 bases, and 11 bases had no gene match. CDR3 amino acids: CASSTGAGMGEQYF. In DNA form, the CDR3 reads TGTGCCAGCAGCACAGGGGCAGGGATGGGCGAGCAGTACTTC.

This clonotype was counted a few times. The chain combines TRBV12-3 or TRBV12-4 with TRBJ1-2, with unresolved D. The CDR3 spans 15 residues. V was pared by 1 base and J by 0 bases, with 9 bases between. CDR3 bases: TGTGCCAGCAGTTTAGGGCAGTCGTCTAACTATGGCTACACCTTC. Its translation is CASSLGQSSNYGYTF.

The chain has TRBV7-9 and TRBJ2-1; D is perhaps TRBD2 (5 bases). V lost 5 bases to trimming and J lost 0 bases, with 14 bases between them. CDR1 SEHNR and CDR2 FQNEAQ come from the germline V gene (reference sequence). CDR3 length: 16 amino acids. CDR3 bases: TGTGCCAGCAGCGGATGGAGCGGAGTCTCCTACAATGAGCAGTTCTTC. This encodes CASSGWSGVSYNEQFF.

The rearrangement joins TRBV15 to TRBJ2-7, with unresolved D. The CDR3 runs 15 residues. Germline CDR1 LNHNV, CDR2 YYDKDF (reference sequence). The V gene lost 1 base and the J gene lost 2 bases, with 12 bases spanning the gap. As DNA, the CDR3 is TGTGCCACCAGCAGAGGATGGCTCACAACCTACGAGCAGTACTTC. As protein: CATSRGWLTTYEQYF.

V and J are TRBV20-1 and TRBJ2-3; 12 bases map to TRBD2. V was clipped by 4 bases and J by 1 base; unmatched bases: 9. Per the germline V gene, CDR1 is DFQATT and CDR2 is SNEGSKA (reference sequence). The CDR3 consists of 17 residues. The CDR3 nucleotides are TGCAGTGCTACAGCTAGCGGGAGGGAAAGCGGCACAGATACGCAGTATTTT. This sequence encodes CSATASGRESGTDTQYF.

The table lists this clonotype with a few counts. The J gene is TRBJ2-3, the V gene TRBV7-6, with a weak D call TRBD2 (5 bases). V lost 5 bases, J lost 6 bases, and 15 bases lay in between. CDR3 length: 14 amino acids. Germline V lookup: CDR1 SGHVS, CDR2 FNYEAQ. This CDR3 is CASSRRSAGDTQYF. For the CDR3, the DNA is TGTGCCAGCAGCCGACGAAGTGCGGGCGATACGCAGTATTTT.

This clonotype was seen more than once but under ten times. The chain carries TRBV6-5 and TRBJ2-3, with a weak D call TRBD2 (6 bases). Deletions cut 2 bases from V and 4 bases from J, with 13 bases between. The CDR3 extends over 15 amino acids. Germline V gene lookup returns CDR1 MNHEY and CDR2 SVGAGI. CDR3 in DNA: TGTGCCAGCAGTTACGGGAGTAGCGGAGCAGATACGCAGTATTTT. It translates to CASSYGSSGADTQYF.

The CDR3 DNA follows: TGTGCCACCAGTGATACCGACCTCAATGAGCAGTTCTTC. It translates to CATSDTDLNEQFF. This chain links TRBV24-1 with TRBJ2-1; D gene unclear. V was trimmed by 3 bases and J by 6 bases, leaving 8 bases between them. This CDR3 spans 13 amino acids. CDR1 and CDR2 (germline): KGHDR, SFDVKD.

V is TRBV7-2 and J is TRBJ2-7; 11 nucleotides agree with TRBD2. The germline V gene has CDR1 SGHTA and CDR2 FQGNSA. J lost 9 bases, V lost 3 bases, and 4 bases had no gene match. The CDR3 is made up of 13 amino acids. The CDR3 DNA reads TGTGCCAGCAGCTTTACTAGCGGGGGCACGCAGTACTTC. It is translated as CASSFTSGGTQYF.

This clonotype was counted a few times. The chain combines TRBV4-1 with TRBJ2-1; 10 bases are a match to TRBD2. Germline assignment: CDR1 MGHRA and CDR2 YSYEKL. V was clipped by 5 bases and J by 6 bases; unmatched bases: 10. The CDR3 has 16 amino acids. The CDR3 region is CASSIPGTSVFNEQFF. Here the CDR3 DNA reads TGCGCCAGCAGCATCCCCGGGACTAGCGTCTTCAATGAGCAGTTCTTC.

This sequence joins TRBV7-4 and TRBJ2-1, with D tentatively TRBD2 (6 bases). From germline, CDR1 is SGHVT and CDR2 SQSDAQ. CDR3 size: 14 residues. V lost 5 bases and J lost 5, with 13 bases in between. In DNA, the CDR3 is TGTGCCAGCAGCCTGAGGACTACCCACAATGAGCAGTTCTTC. Protein product: CASSLRTTHNEQFF.

The chain carries TRBV7-9 and TRBJ1-1, with 10 bases that match TRBD1. Germline loops: CDR1 SEHNR, CDR2 FQNEAQ (reference sequence). Trimming took 2 bases from V and 11 from J; bases not matched to a gene: 8. CDR3 length: 14 residues. The CDR3 sequence is CASSLRTGGLLAFF. CDR3 sequence (DNA): TGTGCCAGCAGCTTAAGGACAGGGGGTCTATTGGCTTTCTTT.

This clonotype was detected a few times. The chain employs TRBV7-2 and TRBJ2-2, with D unclear. The germline V gene encodes CDR1 SGHTA and CDR2 FQGNSA. The CDR3 consists of 13 residues. V was clipped by 5 bases and J by 4 bases, with 8 bases between them. CDR3 residues: CASSPVATGELFF. The CDR3 DNA follows: TGTGCCAGCAGCCCAGTGGCCACCGGGGAGCTGTTTTTT.

This clonotype was seen repeatedly, ten times or more. The chain joins TRBV7-2 to TRBJ2-1; D perhaps matches TRBD2 (7 bases). Germline loops: CDR1 SGHTA, CDR2 FQGNSA. V dropped 0 bases and J dropped 4 bases, with 10 bases sitting between them. The CDR3 contains 15 residues. CDR3 protein: CASSLAGGLYNEQFF. CDR3 in DNA: TGTGCCAGCAGCTTAGCGGGGGGGCTTTACAATGAGCAGTTCTTC.

This clonotype was seen only a few times. The chain uses TRBV5-4 and TRBJ2-1; 12 positions agree with TRBD1. After removal of 4 bases from V and 12 bases from J, the junction contained 8 bases not matched to a gene. The CDR3 totals 14 residues. Germline CDR1 and CDR2: SGHNT and YYREEE (reference sequence). CDR3 residues: CASSGDRGRVGQFF. CDR3 sequence (DNA): TGTGCCAGCAGCGGGGACAGGGGGCGCGTGGGGCAGTTCTTC.

The CDR3 DNA follows: TGTGCCAGCAGCTTATTAGGGATGACTTCTGAAGCTTTCTTT. Amino acid sequence: CASSLLGMTSEAFF. V usage is TRBV7-9 and J usage is TRBJ1-1, with D hard to call. The CDR3 contains 14 residues. Trimming pared 2 bases from V and 6 bases from J, leaving 13 bases between. Germline V gene data show CDR1 as SEHNR and CDR2 as FQNEAQ (reference sequence).

J is TRBJ1-5 and V is TRBV6-1; possible D gene TRBD1, 5 bases. CDR1 is MNHNS, CDR2 SASEGT, per germline. The CDR3 contains 16 residues. Trimming cost V 4 bases and J 1 base, with 14 bases left between them. The CDR3 sequence is CASSGGSEISNQPQHF. CDR3 in DNA: TGTGCCAGCAGTGGGGGGAGTGAGATCAGCAATCAGCCCCAGCATTTT.

This clonotype was detected only a few times. The chain employs TRBV19 and TRBJ2-1; TRBD1 matches at 8 bases. The CDR3 spans 16 residues. Germline trimming cut 0 bases from V and 4 bases from J; bases unmatched to any gene: 5. CDR1 is LNHDA and CDR2 is SQIVND in the germline V gene (reference sequence). The CDR3 reads CASSIDQGAGYNEQFF. Here the CDR3 DNA reads TGTGCCAGTAGTATAGATCAGGGGGCAGGTTACAATGAGCAGTTCTTC.

A few counts support this clonotype. The chain is built from TRBV6-2 or TRBV6-3 and TRBJ2-5; 11 nucleotides match TRBD1. Germline CDR1 reads MNHEY; CDR2 reads SVGEGT. CDR3 length equals 16 residues. Trimming cost V 0 bases and J 7 bases; bases outside gene matches: 7. This CDR3 reads CASSYSRTGGEGTQYF. The CDR3 nucleotides read TGTGCCAGCAGTTACTCGAGGACAGGGGGCGAGGGGACCCAGTACTTC.

This clonotype has more than one count but fewer than ten. V gene TRBV6-2 or TRBV6-3 combines with J gene TRBJ2-7; 10 bases are shared with TRBD2. The CDR3 contains 16 residues. Trimming cost V 0 bases and J 3 bases; bases outside gene matches: 5. Germline-derived CDR1 and CDR2 are MNHEY and SVGEGT. The CDR3, as DNA: TGTGCCAGCAGTTACTCTCTAGCGGGGGCCCTCTACGAGCAGTACTTC. Residues: CASSYSLAGALYEQYF.

This clonotype showed up many times. The chain recombines TRBV7-2 with TRBJ2-2; D is unclear. The V end lost 6 bases, the J end lost 4 bases, and 15 bases lay between the germline ends. Germline V gene data show CDR1 as SGHTA and CDR2 as FQGNSA. This CDR3 is built from 15 residues. The CDR3 DNA sequence: TGTGCCAGCAGTCCCGCCGGATACCCCACCGGGGAGCTGTTTTTT. The encoded protein is CASSPAGYPTGELFF.

This clonotype was seen only a few times. This chain links TRBV5-1 with TRBJ1-2; D uncertain. Germline-derived CDR1 and CDR2 are SGHRS and YFSETQ. V dropped 3 bases and J dropped 6 bases, with 9 bases sitting between them. The length of the CDR3 is 12 residues. CDR3 in amino acids: CASSSMGNGYTF. The CDR3 region has the DNA TGCGCCAGCAGCTCTATGGGGAATGGCTACACCTTC.

This chain connects TRBV18 to TRBJ1-1, with no clear D. Trimming took off 2 bases at V and 0 bases at J, with 10 bases between the two ends. The CDR3 has 15 amino acids. Germline loops: CDR1 KGHSH, CDR2 LQKENI. CDR3 DNA sequence: TGTGCCAGCTCACCAGGACCATACATGAACACTGAAGCTTTCTTT. Translated: CASSPGPYMNTEAFF. The entire variable domain, with the rest obtained from reference TRBV18 and TRBJ1-1, is as follows: NAGVMQNPRHLVRRRGQEARLRCSPMKGHSHVYWYRQLPEEGLKFMVYLQKENIIDESGMPKERFSAEFPKEGPSILRIQQVVRGDSAAYFCASSPGPYMNTEAFFGQGTRLTVV.

The rearrangement joins TRBV7-8 to TRBJ1-1; D is perhaps TRBD1 (5 bases). The ends were cut back, 2 bases at V and 9 bases at J, with 16 bases in the middle. The CDR3 loop spans 14 amino acids. Germline V CDR1 and CDR2: SGHVS, FQNEAQ. CDR3 in DNA: TGTGCCAGCAGCTTAATGCGGGGGTTCCCTAAAGCTTTCTTT. Translation gives CASSLMRGFPKAFF.

This chain uses TRBV11-2 with TRBJ2-5; maybe TRBD1 (6 bases). The CDR3 covers 15 residues. Germline-derived CDR1 and CDR2 are SGHAT and FQNNGV. V shed 1 base and J shed 0 bases, with 9 bases lying between them. In nucleotides, the CDR3 is TGTGCCAGCAGCTTAGTTCCAGGGGACCAAGAGACCCAGTACTTC. This sequence encodes CASSLVPGDQETQYF.

At least ten counts were recorded for this clonotype. The rearrangement uses TRBV7-6 and TRBJ2-1, with 8 positions matching TRBD2. CDR1 and CDR2 (germline): SGHVS, FNYEAQ. J lost 0 bases, V lost 4 bases, and 5 bases had no gene match. The CDR3 sequence is 16 residues long. CDR3 amino acids: CASSYSGASSYNEQFF. The CDR3, as DNA: TGTGCCAGCAGCTATAGCGGGGCGAGCTCCTACAATGAGCAGTTCTTC.